A single sample gave rise to the 17 T cell receptor beta chains below, sequenced in a study of cytomegalovirus exposure and HLA in healthy donors. This PCR relied on a set of 60 Vbeta primers and 13 Jbeta primers. This table comes from immunoSEQ multiplex PCR, and its TCRdb copy is limited to in-frame clones, with some not included. The table has some 160,000 clones, roughly four fifths seen once. The sequenced sample consisted of PBMCs. These receptor sequences come from a woman between 45 and 60 years old in good health and CMV-seronegative.

The CDR3 is CASSESVTGTINEQFF. CDR3 bases: TGCGCCAGCAGTGAGTCGGTGACAGGGACGATCAATGAGCAGTTCTTC. This rearrangement joins TRBV10-2 to TRBJ2-1; TRBD1 aligns across 7 bases. The CDR3 has 16 amino acids. V lost 0 bases to trimming and J lost 6 bases; unmatched junction nucleotides: 8. Germline-derived CDR1 and CDR2 are WSHSY and SAAADI.

The chain is built from TRBV9 and TRBJ2-3; TRBD2 aligns across 13 bases. J lost 4 bases, V lost 4 bases, and 9 bases had no gene match. Germline V CDR1 and CDR2: SGDLS, YYNGEE. CDR3 length: 17 residues. The CDR3 DNA sequence: TGTGCCAGCAGCCCTACCCCCGGACTAGCGGGAGCAGATACGCAGTATTTT. It encodes CASSPTPGLAGADTQYF. The full variable domain, its missing parts supplied by reference TRBV9 and TRBJ2-3, is DSGVTQTPKHLITATGQRVTLRCSPRSGDLSVYWYQQSLDQGLQFLIQYYNGEERAKGNILERFSAQQFPDLHSELNLSSLELGDSALYFCASSPTPGLAGADTQYFGPGTRLTVL.

The rearrangement joins TRBV14 to TRBJ2-7; tentative D call: TRBD1 (5 bases). Germline V gene lookup returns CDR1 SGHDN and CDR2 FVKESK. The CDR3 is 17 residues long. Trimming cost V 1 base and J 2 bases, with 18 bases left between them. Written as DNA, the CDR3 is TGTGCCAGCAGCCAAGTAAAGATGGCAGGGCAGGCCTACGAGCAGTACTTC. Its translation: CASSQVKMAGQAYEQYF. Full variable domain (rest looked up from reference TRBV14 and TRBJ2-7): EAGVTQFPSHSVIEKGQTVTLRCDPISGHDNLYWYRRVMGKEIKFLLHFVKESKQDESGMPNNRFLAERTGGTYSTLKVQPAELEDSGVYFCASSQVKMAGQAYEQYFGPGTRLTVT.

The J gene is TRBJ1-6, the V gene TRBV6-1; D is unresolved. Per germline, CDR1 MNHNS and CDR2 SASEGT. V was pared by 1 base and J by 7 bases, with 14 bases between. This CDR3 is 16 amino acids long. In DNA, the CDR3 is TGTGCCAGCAGTGAAGTGTGGGCCAGGAGGAATTCACCCCTCCACTTT. Translating gives CASSEVWARRNSPLHF.

The gene calls are TRBV11-2 and TRBJ2-3; D unclear. V was shortened by 5 bases and J by 2 bases, with 11 bases between the two germline ends. CDR1 is SGHAT, CDR2 FQNNGV, per germline. CDR3 length: 14 residues. The chain's CDR3 is CASSPEVTTDTQYF. CDR3 DNA sequence: TGTGCCAGCAGCCCAGAAGTAACCACAGATACGCAGTATTTT.

The gene calls are TRBV19 and TRBJ2-7, with TRBD2 identical over 11 bases. This CDR3 spans 16 amino acids. The V gene's germline CDR1 is LNHDA and CDR2 SQIVND (reference sequence). With V trimmed by 7 bases and J by 4 bases, 12 bases remained unmatched. The DNA of the CDR3 is TGTGCCAGTACCGAAGCCGGGACTAGCGGACTGTACGAGCAGTACTTC. Protein: CASTEAGTSGLYEQYF.

This rearrangement joins TRBV29-1 to TRBJ1-1, with D unresolved. Trimming left V 3 bases short and J 5 bases short, with 16 bases between. From germline, CDR1 is SQVTM and CDR2 ANQGSEA. This CDR3 spans 14 amino acids. The CDR3 nucleotides read TGCAGCGTTGATGGGCGAATGCATGGGACTGAAGCTTTCTTT. This codes for CSVDGRMHGTEAFF.

The genes are TRBV30 and TRBJ2-4; 12 bases line up with TRBD1. The germline CDR1 and CDR2 sequences are GTSNPN and SVGIG (reference sequence). Trimming at V came to 3 bases and at J to 12 bases, leaving 6 bases not matched to a gene. The CDR3 has 13 amino acids. The CDR3 DNA is TGTGCCTGGAGGGGACAGGGGGCGGACAGTCAGTACTTC. Translation gives CAWRGQGADSQYF.

The rearrangement joins TRBV28 to TRBJ1-4; 9 positions match TRBD1. Per the germline V gene, CDR1 is MDHEN and CDR2 is SYDVKM. V was pared by 7 bases and J by 8 bases, with 2 bases of the junction left unmatched. This CDR3 region has 12 residues. CDR3 DNA sequence: TGTGCCAGCAACAGGGGGCAGGAAAAACTGTTTTTT. It is translated as CASNRGQEKLFF.

The table lists this clone with a few counts. The chain carries TRBV7-9 and TRBJ1-4; D perhaps matches TRBD1 (5 bases). Germline assignment: CDR1 SEHNR and CDR2 FQNEAQ (reference sequence). Between the trimmed V and J ends, which lost 5 bases and 3 bases, there was a span of 16 bases. The CDR3 sequence is 16 residues long. The CDR3: CASSPRRVTANEKLFF. Here the CDR3 DNA reads TGTGCCAGCAGCCCCCGCAGGGTAACGGCTAATGAAAAACTGTTTTTT.

The chain links TRBV27 to TRBJ2-7; 8 bases are a match to TRBD1. The germline V gene has CDR1 MNHEY and CDR2 SMNVEV (reference sequence). The V segment lost 4 bases and the J segment 0 bases; nucleotides outside the gene matches: 5. The CDR3 consists of 15 residues. The CDR3 nucleotides are TGTGCCAGCAGTTCATGGGACAGGTTCTCCTACGAGCAGTACTTC. Residues: CASSSWDRFSYEQYF.

This sequence joins TRBV9 and TRBJ1-4, with 7 bases fitting TRBD1. The CDR3 covers 14 residues. J was trimmed by 3 bases and V by 4 bases; bases with no gene match: 3. Germline assignment: CDR1 SGDLS and CDR2 YYNGEE. Here the CDR3 DNA reads TGTGCCAGCAGCCCACAGGGGTCTAATGAAAAACTGTTTTTT. Translation: CASSPQGSNEKLFF.

The chain combines TRBV2 with TRBJ2-4; no reliable D call. This CDR3 spans 13 amino acids. The germline V gene encodes CDR1 SNHLY and CDR2 FYNNEI. V lost 3 bases and J lost 7, with 10 bases in between. CDR3 coding DNA: TGTGCCAGCAGTGATACACAGATTAACATTCAGTACTTC. Protein sequence: CASSDTQINIQYF.

The chain uses TRBV10-2 and TRBJ2-1; 10 bases are shared with TRBD2. Looked up from germline, CDR1 is WSHSY and CDR2 is SAAADI. This CDR3 region has 15 residues. V dropped 6 bases and J dropped 7; count of bases not matched to a gene: 9. The DNA for the CDR3 is TGCGCCAGCAGAAAAACTAGCGGGGCGGGGAATGAGCAGTTCTTC. Protein product: CASRKTSGAGNEQFF.

The chain uses TRBV19 and TRBJ1-5; tentative D call: TRBD1 (5 bases). Germline values: CDR1 LNHDA, CDR2 SQIVND (reference sequence). This CDR3 contains 15 residues. V was clipped by 3 bases and J by 0 bases, with 9 bases between them. CDR3 region: CASSISQGSNQPQHF. CDR3 sequence (DNA): TGTGCCAGTAGTATCTCCCAGGGTAGCAATCAGCCCCAGCATTTT.

The rearrangement joins TRBV5-1 to TRBJ2-3; 13 bases map to TRBD2. CDR1 is SGHRS and CDR2 is YFSETQ in the germline V gene. CDR3 length equals 18 residues. V was pared by 3 bases and J by 1 base, with 8 bases of the junction left unmatched. DNA for the CDR3: TGCGCCAGCAGCTCCGGGACTAGCGGGGCGGCTGGCACAGATACGCAGTATTTT. Protein: CASSSGTSGAAGTDTQYF.

This chain links TRBV9 with TRBJ1-6; TRBD1 matches 7 bases. With 0 bases clipped from V and 7 bases from J, the junction kept 7 bases outside the gene matches. There are 16 residues in the CDR3. The V gene's germline CDR1 is SGDLS and CDR2 YYNGEE. CDR3 nucleotides: TGTGCCAGCAGCGTAGGTCGCACCAGGGGGAATTCACCCCTCCACTTT. Translating it yields CASSVGRTRGNSPLHF.